This T cell receptor beta chain was sequenced for a study of T-cell reconstitution after alpha-beta-depleted transplantation in children. V was clipped by 5 bases and J by 4 bases; unmatched bases: 7. Germline CDR1 reads SGHTA; CDR2 reads FQGNSA. The CDR3 length is 17 residues. Unique molecular identifiers were built into the TCRbeta library. TCRdb processed the PCR reads anew with MiXCR; each CDR3 protein has one entry. The sample gives 640,000 or so distinct CDR3 sequences, around a sixth of which show up once; approximately 1% is in the top ten. This clonotype was observed a few times. The sequence was collected from a human donor who donated a stem cell graft to a child with acute myeloid leukemia. The chain carries TRBV7-2 and TRBJ2-3, with TRBD2 identical over 15 bases. The sequencing used PBMCs from the stem cell graft donor, collected from the stem cell graft. This CDR3 reads CASSDRTSGGAPDTQYF. In nucleotides, the CDR3 is TGTGCCAGCAGCGATAGGACTAGCGGGGGGGCCCCAGATACGCAGTATTTT.